Listed below are T cell receptor beta chains from one sample, sequenced in a study of response to subunit inactivated influenza vaccine. Each CDR3 protein gets one entry after TCRdb re-called the RT-PCR reads with MiXCR. This repertoire shows 500,000 to 550,000 distinct CDR3 sequences, around 25% found once; its top ten account for 2.8%. These data were also reused for a study on T cells expressing NK-cell markers.

The material sequenced was CD4+ T cells sorted from PBMCs, taken 12 days after vaccination. The receptors come from a man in his fifties or sixties who received an inactivated influenza vaccine. Each CDR3 is given with its conserved first and last residue. A D gene is named only where the DNA matches it firmly. Size is omitted from some rows. Given values are once, few, many or a class for expanded clones.

DNA: TGTGCCAGCAGCTTAGAAGGCAGGGTACGTGAAGCTTTCTTT; CDR3: CASSLEGRVREAFF; D: NA; size: few; V: TRBV7-2; J: TRBJ1-1
DNA: TGCGCCAGCAGCTTGGGGACAGGGGGATTGGGCGAGCAGTACTTC; CDR3: CASSLGTGGLGEQYF; D: TRBD1; size: few; V: TRBV5-1; J: TRBJ2-7
DNA: TGTGCCAGCAGGGCGGGACCGATGATCTATGGCTACACCTTC; CDR3: CASRAGPMIYGYTF; D: NA; size: many; V: TRBV3-1; J: TRBJ1-2
DNA: TGTGCCAGCAGCTCGGGGCTACCGGGAAACACCATATATTTT; CDR3: CASSSGLPGNTIYF; D: NA; size: NA; V: TRBV11-3; J: TRBJ1-3
DNA: TGTGCCAGCAGTTTGGGCAGACCACAAGAGACCCAGTACTTC; CDR3: CASSLGRPQETQYF; D: NA; size: many; V: TRBV12-3/TRBV12-4; J: TRBJ2-5
DNA: TGCGCCAGCAGCCACGCAGGGCCCCCTGGCACCGGGGAGCTGTTTTTT; CDR3: CASSHAGPPGTGELFF; D: NA; size: NA; V: TRBV10-2; J: TRBJ2-2
DNA: TGTGCCAGCAGTCCCCGGCGGGGCGACTACGAGCAGTACTTC; CDR3: CASSPRRGDYEQYF; D: NA; size: few; V: TRBV27; J: TRBJ2-7
DNA: TGCAGTGCTAGAGAAACAGGGGGGATCGAGCAGTACTTC; CDR3: CSARETGGIEQYF; D: TRBD1; size: NA; V: TRBV20-1; J: TRBJ2-7
DNA: TGCAGTGCAGAGAACTACGAGCAGTACTTC; CDR3: CSAENYEQYF; D: NA; size: few; V: TRBV20-1; J: TRBJ2-7
DNA: TGTGCCAGCAGCCAAGGGACTAGCGTCTACAATGAGCAGTTCTTC; CDR3: CASSQGTSVYNEQFF; D: TRBD2; size: NA; V: TRBV3-1; J: TRBJ2-1
DNA: TGCAGTGCTAGAGATCCTAGGGCCCCCACCGGGGAGCTGTTTTTT; CDR3: CSARDPRAPTGELFF; D: NA; size: few; V: TRBV20-1; J: TRBJ2-2
DNA: TGCGCCAGCAGTGATTGGCAGGGTGTTATGAGCACTGAAGCTTTCTTT; CDR3: CASSDWQGVMSTEAFF; D: NA; size: NA; V: TRBV10-2; J: TRBJ1-1
DNA: TGTGCCAGCAGCGGCCCCAATATTCAAACTAGCGGAATCACAGATACGCAGTATTTT; CDR3: CASSGPNIQTSGITDTQYF; D: TRBD2; size: NA; V: TRBV9; J: TRBJ2-3
DNA: TGTGCCAGCAGTGAGCAGGCCAGGGCGTCGGACACTGAAGCTTTCTTT; CDR3: CASSEQARASDTEAFF; D: NA; size: few; V: TRBV6-1; J: TRBJ1-1
DNA: TGTGCCAGCAGCCAAGAAGCGGGGGGGCTCTCGCCGTGGTCCCAGTACTTC; CDR3: CASSQEAGGLSPWSQYF; D: TRBD2; size: many; V: TRBV4-2; J: TRBJ2-5
DNA: TGCAGTGCTAGTTGGGGGGCCCCGAGCTCGCCCCAGCATTTT; CDR3: CSASWGAPSSPQHF; D: NA; size: NA; V: TRBV20-1; J: TRBJ1-5
DNA: TGCAGCGTTACACACATGGGGATGAACACTGAAGCTTTCTTT; CDR3: CSVTHMGMNTEAFF; D: NA; size: few; V: TRBV29-1; J: TRBJ1-1
DNA: TGTGCCAGCAGCTTAGCCGGCAGGGCGATATACGAGCAGTACTTC; CDR3: CASSLAGRAIYEQYF; D: NA; size: NA; V: TRBV11-2; J: TRBJ2-7
DNA: TGTGCCAGCAGTTTATACCCAGTCTCGAGCAGCACCTATAATTCACCCCTCCACTTT; CDR3: CASSLYPVSSSTYNSPLHF; D: NA; size: NA; V: TRBV27; J: TRBJ1-6
DNA: TGTGCCAGCAGCCCCAGGGTGGGAAACGGAGAGACCCAGTACTTC; CDR3: CASSPRVGNGETQYF; D: NA; size: NA; V: TRBV11-2; J: TRBJ2-5
DNA: TGTGCCAGTACCCAGGGTCCCGTTCGGAATCAGCCCCAGCATTTT; CDR3: CASTQGPVRNQPQHF; D: NA; size: few; V: TRBV19; J: TRBJ1-5
DNA: TGCAGTGCTAGAGATCGTTTAGTAAGGGGACAGCTCTACGAGCAGTACTTC; CDR3: CSARDRLVRGQLYEQYF; D: TRBD1; size: NA; V: TRBV20-1; J: TRBJ2-7
DNA: TGTGCCAGCAGCCGCACTTCCTATTCGGGACAAGGGGATCAGCCCCAGCATTTT; CDR3: CASSRTSYSGQGDQPQHF; D: NA; size: NA; V: TRBV11-1; J: TRBJ1-5
DNA: TGTGCCAGCATCCTAACCACAGGGGGCGGTGGCTACACCTTC; CDR3: CASILTTGGGGYTF; D: TRBD1; size: many; V: TRBV6-1; J: TRBJ1-2
DNA: TGTGCTAGTGGTTCTGTGTGGACAGGGTCTTCCTCAGCTTTCTTT; CDR3: CASGSVWTGSSSAFF; D: TRBD1; size: NA; V: TRBV12-5; J: TRBJ1-1
DNA: TGCGCCAGCAGTGAAGGACAGAGAGGTGGCTACACCTTC; CDR3: CASSEGQRGGYTF; D: NA; size: few; V: TRBV10-1; J: TRBJ1-2
DNA: TGTGCCAGCAGCCAAGGGTCAGGGGCATACGAGCAGTACTTC; CDR3: CASSQGSGAYEQYF; D: NA; size: few; V: TRBV4-2; J: TRBJ2-7
DNA: TGTGCCAGCAGAAGGGGTAATAGCGGACACTCCTACGAGCAGTACTTC; CDR3: CASRRGNSGHSYEQYF; D: NA; size: NA; V: TRBV9; J: TRBJ2-7
DNA: TGTGCCAGCAGCACTAACCGGGATAACCAAGAGCAGTTCTTC; CDR3: CASSTNRDNQEQFF; D: NA; size: NA; V: TRBV7-3; J: TRBJ2-1
DNA: TGTGCCAGCAGCGCAGGGACTAGCGGGGGCCCCTACAATGAGCAGTTCTTC; CDR3: CASSAGTSGGPYNEQFF; D: TRBD2; size: few; V: TRBV5-6; J: TRBJ2-1
DNA: TGTGCCAGCAGCCAAGATGAGCGGGAGGGAGATACGCAGTATTTT; CDR3: CASSQDEREGDTQYF; D: TRBD2; size: many; V: TRBV4-2; J: TRBJ2-3
DNA: TGCGCCAGCAGGCTAGCGGAACAAGAGACCCAGTACTTC; CDR3: CASRLAEQETQYF; D: TRBD2; size: NA; V: TRBV5-1; J: TRBJ2-5
DNA: TGTGCCAGCAGCCTAAACGGTGGCTACACTGAAGCTTTCTTT; CDR3: CASSLNGGYTEAFF; D: NA; size: NA; V: TRBV12-3/TRBV12-4; J: TRBJ1-1
DNA: TGCGCCAGCAGCTTCCAGGGTTTGGACGAGCAGTACTTC; CDR3: CASSFQGLDEQYF; D: NA; size: many; V: TRBV5-1; J: TRBJ2-7
DNA: TGCAGTGCTAGAGAGTCGATGAGGGACCCTGAAAAACTGTTTTTT; CDR3: CSARESMRDPEKLFF; D: NA; size: NA; V: TRBV20-1; J: TRBJ1-4
DNA: TGTGCCACCAGTGATAGCGGGACTAGCGGGATGGGGGAGCAGTTCTTC; CDR3: CATSDSGTSGMGEQFF; D: TRBD2; size: NA; V: TRBV24-1; J: TRBJ2-1
DNA: TGTGCCAGCAGCTTAGGGGCTTCCTACTACGAGCAGTACTTC; CDR3: CASSLGASYYEQYF; D: NA; size: many; V: TRBV7-2; J: TRBJ2-7